The rows below give T cell receptor beta chains drawn from one sample of a study of regulatory T cells in long-lasting Graves disease. In TCRdb, the multiplex PCR reads were re-called with MiXCR into one record per CDR3 protein. The repertoire consists of about 540,000 distinct CDR3 sequences, with roughly 14% occurring once and the leading ten covering over 7.5%. The sample was also linked to a second study, of T cells in Graves' hyperthyroidism and ophthalmopathy.

The sample was peripheral blood mononuclear cells (PBMCs), taken at new diagnosis, from a patient treated with antithyroid drugs. The receptors originated from a young man with Graves disease. Both conserved end residues are part of each CDR3. The D gene is left open where the match is weak. Size is stated for part of the rows, as once, few or many counts, or as a class when the clone is expanded.

V	D	size	J	DNA	CDR3
TRBV9	-	-	TRBJ2-7	TGTGCCAGCAGCGAAGCCGGGACTGAAGAATACGAGCAGTACTTC	CASSEAGTEEYEQYF
TRBV27	-	many	TRBJ2-1	TGTGCCAGTCACAGGACGGGGGCCTACAATGAGCAGTTCTTC	CASHRTGAYNEQFF
TRBV10-3	TRBD2	many	TRBJ2-7	TGTGCCATCAGTGGAGGGACTAGCAGCTCACTGCCCTACGAGCAGTACTTC	CAISGGTSSSLPYEQYF
TRBV30	-	many	TRBJ2-1	TGTGCCTGGAGGGGTGCGGGTGCAAGCTCCTACAATGAGCAGTTCTTC	CAWRGAGASSYNEQFF
TRBV30	-	few	TRBJ2-3	TGTGCCTGGACCGGTGATAGCGAAGCAGATACGCAGTATTTT	CAWTGDSEADTQYF
TRBV20-1	-	many	TRBJ1-1	TGCAGTGCTAGGGAAGGACTGAACACTGAAGCTTTCTTT	CSAREGLNTEAFF
TRBV29-1	TRBD1	many	TRBJ1-2	TGCAGCGTTGTGAAAAGGACAGGGGGCGACTATGGCTACACCTTC	CSVVKRTGGDYGYTF
TRBV5-1	-	-	TRBJ2-5	TGCGCCAGCCGCCAAGGCGTAGCGTTGGAGACCCAGTACTTC	CASRQGVALETQYF
TRBV2	-	-	TRBJ2-1	TGTGCCAGCAGTGACTGGGGCGGGCGGGACTCCTACAATGAGCAGTTCTTC	CASSDWGGRDSYNEQFF
TRBV14	-	many	TRBJ2-1	TGTGCCAGCAGCCAAGGAGGGGAGAGGGGATACAATGAGCAGTTCTTC	CASSQGGERGYNEQFF
TRBV2	-	many	TRBJ1-5	TGTGCCAGCAGTGTAAGAACAATTAATCAGCCCCAGCATTTT	CASSVRTINQPQHF
TRBV7-9	-	many	TRBJ2-7	TGTGCCAGCAGCTTTCAGGGGAATCGCTACGAGCAGTACTTC	CASSFQGNRYEQYF
TRBV30	TRBD1	many	TRBJ2-7	TGTGCCTGGAGAGAAAACAGGGGATTCTCCTACGAGCAGTACTTC	CAWRENRGFSYEQYF
TRBV11-2	-	many	TRBJ2-7	TGTGCCAGCAGCTTAACAGGGCGCTACGAGCAGTACTTC	CASSLTGRYEQYF
TRBV2	TRBD2	many	TRBJ2-1	TGTGCCAACCGGCGGGGTTCTAGCGGGAGGGCCAATGAGCAGTTCTTC	CANRRGSSGRANEQFF
TRBV13	-	few	TRBJ1-2	TGTGCCAGCAGCCTAAAGGGGGGACCGAATCGGTATGGCTACACCTTC	CASSLKGGPNRYGYTF
TRBV10-1	-	-	TRBJ2-3	TGCGCCAGCAGTGACACCGGGACCACAGATACGCAGTCTTTT	CASSDTGTTDTQSF
TRBV20-1	-	-	TRBJ1-5	TGCAGTGCCCCTGCGGCGGGTTTCAATCAGCCCCAGCATTTT	CSAPAAGFNQPQHF
TRBV29-1	-	many	TRBJ2-1	TGCAGCGTTGTGAGGGGCTCCTACAATGAGCAGTTCTTC	CSVVRGSYNEQFF
TRBV6-1	-	many	TRBJ1-4	TGTGCCAGCAGTGAAACTTGGAGGTTGGATGAAAAACTGTTTTTT	CASSETWRLDEKLFF
TRBV29-1	-	many	TRBJ2-7	TGCAGCGTCCTCAGGGGCCCATACGAGCAGTACTTC	CSVLRGPYEQYF
TRBV12-3/TRBV12-4	-	many	TRBJ2-7	TGTGCCAGCAGTTTCCGAGACCACCCATCAGAGCAGTACTTC	CASSFRDHPSEQYF
TRBV7-8	-	few	TRBJ2-3	TGTGCCAGCAGCTTAGGATTCAACAGCTGGAATCAAGATACGCAGTATTTT	CASSLGFNSWNQDTQYF
TRBV5-1	-	few	TRBJ1-5	TGCGCCAGCAGCTTGGATGGGGGTGGTAATCAGCCCCAGCATTTT	CASSLDGGGNQPQHF
TRBV5-1	TRBD2	many	TRBJ2-2	TGCGCCAGCAATCGGCGGGAGAGCACCGGGGAGCTGTTTTTT	CASNRRESTGELFF
TRBV12-3/TRBV12-4	-	many	TRBJ2-7	TGTGCCAGCAGTTTAGCGGGTGGGTACGGGCACGAGCAGTACTTC	CASSLAGGYGHEQYF
TRBV6-1	-	-	TRBJ2-7	TGTGCCAGCTGCCGTGGACCTAGCGCACAAGAGCAGTACTTC	CASCRGPSAQEQYF
TRBV7-9	TRBD1	-	TRBJ2-5	TGTGCCAGCAGCTCGAGACAGGGCCAAGAGACCCAGTACTTC	CASSSRQGQETQYF
TRBV20-1	-	-	TRBJ1-4	TGCAGTGCTAGAGATCCGTGGGAAAAACTGTTTTTT	CSARDPWEKLFF
TRBV29-1	TRBD1	many	TRBJ2-1	TGCAGCGTCGCCCGGGACAGAAATGAGCAGTTCTTC	CSVARDRNEQFF
TRBV6-1	-	many	TRBJ2-7	TGTGCCAGCAGCATGGACTCCTCCTACGAGCAGTACTTC	CASSMDSSYEQYF
TRBV12-5	-	many	TRBJ1-6	TGTGCTAGTGGTTTGGAAGGGGGTTCTTATAATTCACCCCTCCACTTT	CASGLEGGSYNSPLHF
TRBV7-9	-	many	TRBJ2-7	TGTGCCAGCAGCTTAGGGTGGGGCTCGTACGAGCAGTACTTC	CASSLGWGSYEQYF
TRBV24-1	-	many	TRBJ2-7	TGTGCCACCAGTGACCCCGGGGAGCCCCGCCCCTACGAGCAGTACTTC	CATSDPGEPRPYEQYF
TRBV2	TRBD2	many	TRBJ2-5	TGTGCCAGCAGTGAAGCGGGTAGCGGGAGGGCCGGGGAAGCGACCCAGTACTTC	CASSEAGSGRAGEATQYF
TRBV27	-	many	TRBJ2-2	TGTGCCAGCAGTTTACAGGGAGTTAGCGACACCGGGGAGCTGTTTTTT	CASSLQGVSDTGELFF
TRBV7-9	-	many	TRBJ2-5	TGTGCCAGCAGCTTATCCCCGACAGGGAGGTACCAAGAGACCCAGTACTTC	CASSLSPTGRYQETQYF
TRBV6-2/TRBV6-3	TRBD2	few	TRBJ2-3	TGTGCCAGCAGTTACGGGTCAGGGACTAGCGGAGATACGCAGTATTTT	CASSYGSGTSGDTQYF
TRBV6-2/TRBV6-3	-	many	TRBJ1-2	TGTGCCAGCATCTCCCCGGCCATAGGGAAGGCCCGGAATGGCTACACCTTC	CASISPAIGKARNGYTF
TRBV12-3/TRBV12-4	TRBD2	many	TRBJ2-5	TGTGCCAGCAGTTTCCGACTAGCGGGAGACGAGACCCAGTACTTC	CASSFRLAGDETQYF
TRBV25-1	TRBD1	few	TRBJ1-6	TGTGCCAGCAACCCGACAGGGGAGAATTCACCCCTCCACTTT	CASNPTGENSPLHF
TRBV7-2	TRBD2	many	TRBJ2-7	TGTGCCAGCAGTCTGACTAGCGGGGGGATCTACGAGCAGTACTTC	CASSLTSGGIYEQYF
TRBV12-3/TRBV12-4	-	many	TRBJ1-5	TGTGCCACCTCCATAGGGGGGCAGCCCCAGCATTTT	CATSIGGQPQHF
TRBV12-5	-	-	TRBJ2-3	TGTGCTAGTGGCCCGGGCAGGGCGGCGCGCACAGATACGCAGTATTTT	CASGPGRAARTDTQYF
TRBV20-1	-	-	TRBJ2-2	TGCAGTGCTAGAGAAATCGGGAGACGGAACACCGGGGAGCTGTTTTTT	CSAREIGRRNTGELFF
TRBV18	-	-	TRBJ2-5	TGTGCCAGCTCACCACCCGAGGGGCGGGAGACCCAGTACTTC	CASSPPEGRETQYF
TRBV9	TRBD1	few	TRBJ2-7	TGTGCCAGCAGCGTGGGAGGGACAGGGGCTTCCTACGAGCAGTACTTC	CASSVGGTGASYEQYF
TRBV7-8	TRBD2	few	TRBJ2-7	TGTGCCAGCAGCCCTAGGCTAGCGGAGACTTACGAGCAGTACTTC	CASSPRLAETYEQYF
TRBV6-1	-	many	TRBJ1-1	TGTGCCAGCAGTCCAGTGGGGGGGGCGAACACTGAAGCTTTCTTT	CASSPVGGANTEAFF
TRBV5-4	TRBD1	-	TRBJ1-2	TGTGCCACCCGACAGGGACTCTACGGCTACACCTTC	CATRQGLYGYTF
TRBV11-2	-	many	TRBJ1-2	TGTGCCAGCAGCCCCATCGCGCAGTTGTACTATGGCTACACCTTC	CASSPIAQLYYGYTF
TRBV13	-	many	TRBJ1-1	TGTGCCAGCAGCTTATCTGAGGAGAACACTGAAGCTTTCTTT	CASSLSEENTEAFF
TRBV2	-	many	TRBJ2-1	TGTGCCAGCAGGATACTAGCAACTGGTGAGCAGTTCTTC	CASRILATGEQFF
TRBV29-1	-	few	TRBJ2-1	TGCAGCGTTGTAGAGTCAAATGAGCAGTTCTTC	CSVVESNEQFF
TRBV5-4	TRBD1	medium-sized	TRBJ2-2	TGTGCCAGCAGCTACAGGGGGAGGACCGGGGAGCTGTTTTTT	CASSYRGRTGELFF